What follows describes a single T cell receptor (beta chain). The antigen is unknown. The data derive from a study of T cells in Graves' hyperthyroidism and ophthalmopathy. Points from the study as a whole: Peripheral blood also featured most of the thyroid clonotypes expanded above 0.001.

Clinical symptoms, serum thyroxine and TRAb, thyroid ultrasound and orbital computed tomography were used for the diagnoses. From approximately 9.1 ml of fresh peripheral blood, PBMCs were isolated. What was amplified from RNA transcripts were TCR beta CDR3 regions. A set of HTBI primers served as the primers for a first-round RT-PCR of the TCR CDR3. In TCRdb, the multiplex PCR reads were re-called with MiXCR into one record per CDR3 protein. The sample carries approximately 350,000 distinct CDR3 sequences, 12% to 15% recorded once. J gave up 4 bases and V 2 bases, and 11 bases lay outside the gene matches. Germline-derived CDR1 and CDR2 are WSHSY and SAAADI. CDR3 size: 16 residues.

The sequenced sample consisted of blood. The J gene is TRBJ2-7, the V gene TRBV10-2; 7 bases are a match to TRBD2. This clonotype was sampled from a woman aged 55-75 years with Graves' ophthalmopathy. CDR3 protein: CASSERRGREGYEQYF. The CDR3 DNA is TGCGCCAGCAGTGAGAGGCGAGGGAGGGAGGGATACGAGCAGTACTTC.